Listed below are T cell receptor beta chains from one sample, sequenced in a study of blood T cells in healthy people across ages. TCRdb fed the 5' RACE reads into MiXCR, producing one record per CDR3 protein. This table has some 900,000 distinct CDR3 sequences, about 44% appearing once. Sequenced: blood. The receptors come from a man aged 25-45 years in good health. CDR3s include the opening cysteine and the closing phenylalanine or tryptophan. The D gene is left open where the match is weak. Clone size is stated in some rows and not others, as once, few, many or a class when expanded.

j_call d_call clone_size v_call cdr3_aa cdr3_nt
TRBJ2-3 TRBD2 - TRBV6-1 CASSEVGLAPDTQYF TGTGCCAGCAGTGAAGTGGGACTAGCGCCAGATACGCAGTATTTT
TRBJ2-5 - few TRBV21-1 CASKPGQGVPETQYF TGTGCTAGCAAGCCGGGACAGGGGGTTCCAGAGACCCAGTACTTC
TRBJ2-5 - once TRBV20-1 CSATLPGQETQYF TGCAGTGCTACCCTGCCTGGACAAGAGACCCAGTACTTC
TRBJ2-5 - few TRBV20-1 CSAVNQETQYF TGCAGTGCTGTGAACCAAGAGACCCAGTACTTC
TRBJ2-2 - few TRBV28 CASSLPGSKTGELFF TGTGCCAGCAGTCTACCCGGGTCTAAAACCGGGGAGCTGTTTTTT
TRBJ1-1 TRBD1 few TRBV29-1 CSVPKTGLDTEAFF TGCAGCGTTCCGAAGACAGGGTTAGACACTGAAGCTTTCTTT
TRBJ2-1 - - TRBV7-8 CASSFGQSYNEQFF TGTGCCAGCAGCTTCGGTCAGTCCTACAATGAGCAGTTCTTC
TRBJ2-7 - few TRBV9 CASSVGNRPYEQYF TGTGCCAGCAGCGTAGGCAACAGGCCCTACGAGCAGTACTTC
TRBJ2-3 TRBD1 - TRBV28 CASSLTPGTVTDTQYF TGTGCCAGCAGTCTGACGCCCGGGACAGTCACAGATACGCAGTATTTT
TRBJ2-4 TRBD2 - TRBV4-2 CASSQGQRGSRAKNIQYF TGTGCCAGCAGCCAAGGACAGCGGGGGTCCCGAGCCAAAAACATTCAGTACTTC
TRBJ1-1 - - TRBV24-1 CATSDAQGTSNTEAFF TGTGCCACCAGTGATGCCCAAGGGACCTCGAACACTGAAGCTTTCTTT
TRBJ2-4 TRBD1 few TRBV9 CASSHPRDSYKNIQYF TGTGCCAGCAGCCATCCCCGGGACAGCTACAAAAACATTCAGTACTTC
TRBJ1-1 - once TRBV2 CASSADANTEAFF TGTGCCAGCAGCGCCGACGCGAACACTGAAGCTTTCTTT
TRBJ1-2 TRBD1 - TRBV7-2 CASSPGTGRNYGYTF TGTGCCAGCAGCCCCGGGACAGGGCGGAACTATGGCTACACCTTC
TRBJ2-4 - once TRBV20-1 CSAPQGNKNIQYF TGCAGTGCTCCTCAGGGTAACAAAAACATTCAGTACTTC
TRBJ1-3 TRBD1 many TRBV28 CASSLGPAGGRSGNTIYF TGTGCCAGCAGTTTGGGGCCCGCAGGGGGGAGATCTGGAAACACCATATATTTT
TRBJ2-3 - few TRBV25-1 CASSDMGRSTDTQYF TGTGCCAGCAGTGACATGGGCAGGTCCACAGATACGCAGTATTTT
TRBJ1-2 - - TRBV7-3 CASGRGSGYTF TGTGCCAGCGGAAGGGGATCCGGCTACACCTTC
TRBJ1-2 TRBD1 few TRBV5-1 CASSLMDRGSYGYTF TGCGCCAGCAGCTTAATGGACAGGGGCTCGTATGGCTACACCTTC
TRBJ2-7 - few TRBV20-1 CSARARSIGEQYF TGCAGTGCTAGAGCAAGGAGTATTGGCGAGCAGTACTTC
TRBJ2-7 - - TRBV10-2 CASGGTGQRDYEQYF TGCGCCAGCGGAGGAACAGGACAGAGAGACTACGAGCAGTACTTC
TRBJ1-2 - few TRBV29-1 CSVDRGQGSANYGYTF TGCAGCGTGGACCGGGGGCAGGGCTCAGCTAACTATGGCTACACCTTC
TRBJ2-7 - few TRBV10-3 CAISESTGLTYEQYF TGTGCCATCAGTGAGTCGACAGGACTTACCTACGAGCAGTACTTC
TRBJ2-2 TRBD2 - TRBV4-1 CASSQDLGGGNTGELFF TGCGCCAGCAGCCAAGATCTGGGCGGGGGGAACACCGGGGAGCTGTTTTTT
TRBJ2-7 - few TRBV28 CASSLVRTPYEQYF TGTGCCAGCAGTTTAGTCCGGACCCCATACGAGCAGTACTTC
TRBJ2-2 TRBD2 - TRBV2 CASSDGAGTGELFF TGTGCCAGCAGTGATGGAGCGGGGACCGGGGAGCTGTTTTTT
TRBJ2-5 - - TRBV20-1 CSAVLPGEETQYF TGCAGTGCTGTACTCCCAGGGGAAGAGACCCAGTACTTC
TRBJ2-7 - many TRBV27 CASSLGPAYEQYF TGTGCCAGCAGTTTAGGACCGGCCTACGAGCAGTACTTC
TRBJ1-5 - few TRBV12-3/TRBV12-4 CASGTAAGNQPQHF TGTGCCAGTGGGACCGCCGCGGGGAATCAGCCCCAGCATTTT
TRBJ2-1 TRBD2 - TRBV3-1 CASSQVIRLAGGRREQFF TGTGCCAGCAGCCAAGTTATCAGGCTAGCGGGGGGACGGCGTGAGCAGTTCTTC
TRBJ1-5 TRBD1 - TRBV7-2 CASSLMGQGAVNQPQHF TGTGCCAGCAGCCTAATGGGTCAGGGGGCGGTCAATCAGCCCCAGCATTTT
TRBJ2-5 - - TRBV13 CASSLRGYNEQYF TGTGCCAGCAGCTTGAGGGGATACAATGAGCAGTACTTC